This passage covers 6 T cell receptor beta chains from one sample sequenced in a study of breast tumors, draining lymph nodes, adjacent tissues. TCRdb fed the multiplex PCR reads into MiXCR, producing one record per CDR3 protein. The sample has about 230,000 distinct CDR3 sequences, roughly 32% seen once. Breast cancer patients provided tissue from their axillary draining lymph nodes. Sequenced: axillary lymph node tissue. The receptors come from a female donor with breast cancer. Some clones in this sample may be carry-over from other donors' samples.

This clonotype was observed at least ten times. Possible read error: a much larger clone is one base away. V and J are TRBV5-8 and TRBJ2-6; 8 bases line up with TRBD1. Trimming cost V 4 bases and J 0 bases; bases outside gene matches: 3. The CDR3 sequence is 16 residues long. Germline V gives CDR1 SGHTS, CDR2 YDEGEE. CDR3 sequence: CASSGQGTSGANVLTF. CDR3 in DNA: TGTGCCAGCAGCGGACAGGGAACCTCTGGGGCCAACGTCCTGACTTTC.

This clonotype was counted at least ten times. This rearrangement joins TRBV2 to TRBJ2-1, with D hard to call. The CDR3 contains 12 residues. From germline, CDR1 is SNHLY and CDR2 FYNNEI. The V end was cut by 10 bases, the J end by 5 bases, with 12 bases between. CDR3 loop: CATFRDHNEQFF. The CDR3 coding sequence is TGTGCCACTTTCCGAGATCACAATGAGCAGTTCTTC.

J is TRBJ1-5 and V is TRBV28; possible D gene TRBD1, 6 bases. The CDR3 is 16 amino acids. Trimming shortened V by 5 bases and J by 0 bases, and 14 bases separated the two germline ends. Germline CDR1 MDHEN, CDR2 SYDVKM. The CDR3: CASSPGVLGSNQPQHF. The CDR3 DNA reads TGTGCCAGCAGTCCAGGGGTCTTAGGTAGCAATCAGCCCCAGCATTTT.

This clonotype was observed many times. The rearrangement links TRBV7-3 to TRBJ2-5; D gene unclear. The CDR3 consists of 13 residues. Trimming removed 3 bases from V and 5 bases from J, with 10 bases in between. Germline loops: CDR1 SGHTA, CDR2 FQGTGA. The CDR3 nucleotides are TGTGCCAGCAGCTTTGGGCCACGGGAGACCCAGTACTTC. This sequence encodes CASSFGPRETQYF.

This clonotype was seen many times. This sequence joins TRBV9 and TRBJ2-7, with TRBD2 matching 13 bases. This CDR3 has 14 amino acids. Germline V gives CDR1 SGDLS, CDR2 YYNGEE. The junction had 10 bases not matched to a gene; V was cut back by 10 bases and J by 6 bases. This CDR3 reads CALSTGLAGFEQYF. DNA for the CDR3: TGTGCCCTAAGCACGGGACTAGCGGGATTCGAGCAGTACTTC.

The sample holds many counts of this clonotype. The chain joins TRBV30 to TRBJ2-2, with D possibly being TRBD1 (6 bases). The V gene lost 4 bases and the J gene lost 5 bases, with 11 bases spanning the gap. Germline CDR1 reads GTSNPN; CDR2 reads SVGIG (reference sequence). The CDR3 sequence is 13 residues long. The CDR3, as DNA: TGTGCCTGGACGGGACACCCTACCGGGGAGCTGTTTTTT. It codes for CAWTGHPTGELFF.